Reported below is one T cell receptor (beta chain). Profiling relied on immunoSEQ multiplex PCR, and the TCRdb table lists in-frame clones only, not all of them. Among about 160,000 clones listed, more than 65% were seen once. The CDR3 loop spans 19 amino acids. Germline CDR1 is MNHNS and CDR2 is SASEGT. Trimming took 2 bases from V and 8 from J; bases not matched to a gene: 20. This record belongs to a study of blood T cell repertoires in COVID-19. Study-wide background: Spain, Italy and the United States supplied samples that represented acute and convalescent COVID-19.

The chain links TRBV6-1 to TRBJ1-2, with 10 bases identical to TRBD1. The receptor comes from a woman aged 55-69 years with COVID-19, enrolled during active disease. The sequencing sample was made of peripheral blood. CDR3 amino acids: CASSERVGAPGQGFSGYTF. DNA for the CDR3: TGTGCCAGCAGTGAAAGAGTTGGAGCCCCGGGACAGGGGTTCTCCGGCTACACCTTC.